This TCR beta chain originates from a study of technical replicates of blood from a few donors. The protocol was immunoSEQ multiplex PCR, while the TCRdb copy is restricted to in-frame clones and leaves out a portion. The sample has roughly 56,000 clones, over 75% seen once. Trimming cost V 4 bases and J 3 bases, with 16 bases left between them. CDR1 is SGHNT and CDR2 is YYREEE in the germline V gene (reference sequence). This CDR3 contains 15 residues. Sequenced: PBMCs. The chain has TRBV5-4 and TRBJ2-5; possible D gene TRBD1, 7 bases. The receptor was isolated from a human donor in good health. Some clones in this sample may be carry-over from other donors' samples. The CDR3 sequence: CASSAGTASEETQYF. Here the CDR3 DNA reads TGTGCCAGCAGCGCGGGGACAGCCTCCGAAGAGACCCAGTACTTC. Supplemented by reference TRBV5-4 and TRBJ2-5, the full variable domain reads ETGVTQSPTHLIKTRGQQVTLRCSSQSGHNTVSWYQQALGQGPQFIFQYYREEENGRGNFPPRFSGLQFPNYSSELNVNALELDDSALYLCASSAGTASEETQYFGPGTRLLVL.